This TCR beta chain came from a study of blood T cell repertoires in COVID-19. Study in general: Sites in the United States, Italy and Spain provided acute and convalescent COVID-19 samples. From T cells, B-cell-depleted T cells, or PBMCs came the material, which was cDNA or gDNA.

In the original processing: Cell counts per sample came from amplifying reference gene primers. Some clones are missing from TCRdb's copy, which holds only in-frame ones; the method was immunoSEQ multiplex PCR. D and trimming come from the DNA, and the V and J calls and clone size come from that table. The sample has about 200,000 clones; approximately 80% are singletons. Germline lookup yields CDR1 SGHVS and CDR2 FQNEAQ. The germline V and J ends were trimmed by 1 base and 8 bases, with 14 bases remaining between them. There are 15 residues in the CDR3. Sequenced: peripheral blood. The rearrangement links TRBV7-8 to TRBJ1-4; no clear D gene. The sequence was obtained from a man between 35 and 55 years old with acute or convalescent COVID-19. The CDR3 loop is CASSLGVYQKEKLFF. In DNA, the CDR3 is TGTGCCAGCAGCTTAGGTGTATACCAGAAGGAAAAACTGTTTTTT.